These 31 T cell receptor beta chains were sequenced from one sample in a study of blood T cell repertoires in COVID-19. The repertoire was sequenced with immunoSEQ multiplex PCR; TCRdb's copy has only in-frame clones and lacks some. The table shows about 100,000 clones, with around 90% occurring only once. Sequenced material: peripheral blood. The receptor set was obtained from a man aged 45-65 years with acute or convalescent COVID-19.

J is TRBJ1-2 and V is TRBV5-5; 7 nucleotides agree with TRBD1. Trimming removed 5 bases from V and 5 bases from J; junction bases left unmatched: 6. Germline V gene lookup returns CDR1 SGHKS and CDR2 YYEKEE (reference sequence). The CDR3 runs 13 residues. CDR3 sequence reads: CASRPQGGYGYTF. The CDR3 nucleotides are TGTGCCAGCAGACCCCAGGGGGGATATGGCTACACCTTC.

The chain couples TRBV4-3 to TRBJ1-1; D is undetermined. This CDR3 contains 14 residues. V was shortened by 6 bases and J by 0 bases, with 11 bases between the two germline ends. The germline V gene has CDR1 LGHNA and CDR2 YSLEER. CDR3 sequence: CASRPNQVNTEAFF. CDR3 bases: TGCGCCAGCAGACCAAACCAGGTGAACACTGAAGCTTTCTTT.

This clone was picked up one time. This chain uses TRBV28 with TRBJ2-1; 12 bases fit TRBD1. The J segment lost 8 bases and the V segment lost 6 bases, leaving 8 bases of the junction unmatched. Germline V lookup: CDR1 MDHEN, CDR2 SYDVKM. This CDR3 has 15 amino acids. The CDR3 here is CASRHPGQGAYEQFF. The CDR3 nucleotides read TGTGCCAGCAGGCACCCGGGACAGGGGGCGTATGAGCAGTTCTTC.

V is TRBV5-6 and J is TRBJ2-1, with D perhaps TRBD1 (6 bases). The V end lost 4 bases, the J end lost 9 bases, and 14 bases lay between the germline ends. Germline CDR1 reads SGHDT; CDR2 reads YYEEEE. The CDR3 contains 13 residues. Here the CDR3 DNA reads TGTGCCAGCAGCCTCCAGGGGAAGAGTGAGCAGTTCTTC. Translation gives CASSLQGKSEQFF.

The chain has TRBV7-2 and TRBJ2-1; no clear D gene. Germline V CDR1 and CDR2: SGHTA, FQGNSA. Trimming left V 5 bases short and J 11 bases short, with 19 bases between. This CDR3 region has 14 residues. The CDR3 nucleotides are TGTGCCAGCAGCCCAACCCCTGGGCAGTCTCAGCAGTTCTTC. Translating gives CASSPTPGQSQQFF. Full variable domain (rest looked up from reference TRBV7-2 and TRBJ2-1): GAGVSQSPSNKVTEKGKDVELRCDPISGHTALYWYRQSLGQGLEFLIYFQGNSAPDKSGLPSDRFSAERTGGSVSTLTIQRTQQEDSAVYLCASSPTPGQSQQFFGPGTRLTVL.

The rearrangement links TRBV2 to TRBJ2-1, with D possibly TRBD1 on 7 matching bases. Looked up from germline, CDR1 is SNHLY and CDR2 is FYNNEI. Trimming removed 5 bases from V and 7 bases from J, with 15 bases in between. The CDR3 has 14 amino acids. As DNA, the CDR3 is TGTGCCAGCAGTTATTTACAGGGGAGGAATGAGCAGTTCTTC. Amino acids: CASSYLQGRNEQFF.

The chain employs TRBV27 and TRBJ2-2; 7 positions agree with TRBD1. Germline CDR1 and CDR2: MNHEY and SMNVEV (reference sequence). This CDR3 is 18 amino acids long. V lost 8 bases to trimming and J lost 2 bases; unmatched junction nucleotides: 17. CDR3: CASGADRFIGGNTGELFF. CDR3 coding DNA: TGTGCCAGCGGGGCGGACAGGTTTATAGGTGGTAACACCGGGGAGCTGTTTTTT.

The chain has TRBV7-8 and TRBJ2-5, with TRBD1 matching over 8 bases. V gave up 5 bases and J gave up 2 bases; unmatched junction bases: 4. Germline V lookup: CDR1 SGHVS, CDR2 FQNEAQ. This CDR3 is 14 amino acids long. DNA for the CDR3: TGTGCCAGCAGCCCCCGACAGGGGCAAGAGACCCAGTACTTC. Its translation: CASSPRQGQETQYF.

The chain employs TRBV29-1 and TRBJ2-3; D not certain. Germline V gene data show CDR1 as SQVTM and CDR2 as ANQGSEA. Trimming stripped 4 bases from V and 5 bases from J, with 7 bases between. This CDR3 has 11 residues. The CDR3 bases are TGCAGCGTTGCCCACAGAGATACGCAGTATTTT. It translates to CSVAHRDTQYF.

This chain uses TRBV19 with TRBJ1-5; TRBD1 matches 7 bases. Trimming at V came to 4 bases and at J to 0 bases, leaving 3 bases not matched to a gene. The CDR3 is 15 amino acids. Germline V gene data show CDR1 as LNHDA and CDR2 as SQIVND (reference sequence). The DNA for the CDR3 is TGTGCCAGTAGTAGAGGGGGCGATAGCAATCAGCCCCAGCATTTT. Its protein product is CASSRGGDSNQPQHF. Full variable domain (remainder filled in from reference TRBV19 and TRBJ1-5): DGGITQSPKYLFRKEGQNVTLSCEQNLNHDAMYWYRQDPGQGLRLIYYSQIVNDFQKGDIAEGYSVSREKKESFPLTVTSAQKNPTAFYLCASSRGGDSNQPQHFGDGTRLSIL.

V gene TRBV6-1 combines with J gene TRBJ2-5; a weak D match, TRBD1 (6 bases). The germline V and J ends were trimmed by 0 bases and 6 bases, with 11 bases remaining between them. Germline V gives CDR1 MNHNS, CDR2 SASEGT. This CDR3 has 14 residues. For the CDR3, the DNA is TGTGCCAGCAGTGAAGCTGGGGGCCGCAAGACCCAGTACTTC. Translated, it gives CASSEAGGRKTQYF.

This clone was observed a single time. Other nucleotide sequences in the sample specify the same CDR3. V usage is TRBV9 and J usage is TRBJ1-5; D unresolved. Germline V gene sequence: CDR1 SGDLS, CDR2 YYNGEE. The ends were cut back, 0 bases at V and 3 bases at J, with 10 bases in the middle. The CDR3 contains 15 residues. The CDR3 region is CASSVGGETNQPQHF. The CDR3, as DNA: TGTGCCAGCAGCGTAGGGGGAGAGACCAATCAGCCCCAGCATTTT.

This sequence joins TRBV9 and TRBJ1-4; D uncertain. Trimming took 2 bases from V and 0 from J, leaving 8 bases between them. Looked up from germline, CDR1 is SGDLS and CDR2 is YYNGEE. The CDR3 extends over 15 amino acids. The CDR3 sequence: CASSVNSATNEKLFF. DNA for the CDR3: TGTGCCAGCAGCGTTAACAGTGCAACTAATGAAAAACTGTTTTTT. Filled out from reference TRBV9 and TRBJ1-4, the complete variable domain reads DSGVTQTPKHLITATGQRVTLRCSPRSGDLSVYWYQQSLDQGLQFLIQYYNGEERAKGNILERFSAQQFPDLHSELNLSSLELGDSALYFCASSVNSATNEKLFFGSGTQLSVL.

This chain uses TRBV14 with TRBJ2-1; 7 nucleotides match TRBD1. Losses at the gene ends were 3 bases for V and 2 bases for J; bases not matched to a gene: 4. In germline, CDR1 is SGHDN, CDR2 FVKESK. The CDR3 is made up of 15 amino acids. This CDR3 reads CASSQRQGPYNEQFF. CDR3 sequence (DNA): TGTGCCAGCAGCCAGAGACAGGGCCCCTACAATGAGCAGTTCTTC. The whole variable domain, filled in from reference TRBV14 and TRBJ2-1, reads EAGVTQFPSHSVIEKGQTVTLRCDPISGHDNLYWYRRVMGKEIKFLLHFVKESKQDESGMPNNRFLAERTGGTYSTLKVQPAELEDSGVYFCASSQRQGPYNEQFFGPGTRLTVL.

As DNA, the CDR3 is TGTGCCAGCAGCCCGCAGGGGGTCCGCTGGGGCTACACCTTC. Its protein is CASSPQGVRWGYTF. The rearrangement links TRBV11-2 to TRBJ1-2; the match to TRBD1 covers 7 bases. CDR3 length: 14 residues. CDR1 is SGHAT and CDR2 is FQNNGV in the germline V gene. The V and J ends lost 5 bases and 8 bases, in that order; junction bases with no gene match: 11.

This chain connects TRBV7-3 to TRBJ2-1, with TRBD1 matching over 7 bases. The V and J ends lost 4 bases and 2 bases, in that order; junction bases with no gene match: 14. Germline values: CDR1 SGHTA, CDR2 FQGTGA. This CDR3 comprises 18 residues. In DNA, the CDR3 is TGTGCCAGCAGCTACTCCTACGACAGGGATGTACCCTACAATGAGCAGTTCTTC. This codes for CASSYSYDRDVPYNEQFF.

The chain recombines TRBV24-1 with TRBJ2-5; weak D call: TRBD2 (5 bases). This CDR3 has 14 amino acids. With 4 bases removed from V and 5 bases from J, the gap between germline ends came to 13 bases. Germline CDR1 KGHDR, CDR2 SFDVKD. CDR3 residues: CATSDPGLGETQYF. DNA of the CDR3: TGTGCCACCAGTGACCCCGGACTCGGGGAGACCCAGTACTTC.

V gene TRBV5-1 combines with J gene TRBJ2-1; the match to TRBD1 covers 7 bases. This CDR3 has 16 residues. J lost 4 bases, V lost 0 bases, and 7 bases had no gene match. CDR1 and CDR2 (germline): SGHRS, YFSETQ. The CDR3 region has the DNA TGCGCCAGCAGCTTGGACCGGGACAGACTATACAATGAGCAGTTCTTC. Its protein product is CASSLDRDRLYNEQFF.

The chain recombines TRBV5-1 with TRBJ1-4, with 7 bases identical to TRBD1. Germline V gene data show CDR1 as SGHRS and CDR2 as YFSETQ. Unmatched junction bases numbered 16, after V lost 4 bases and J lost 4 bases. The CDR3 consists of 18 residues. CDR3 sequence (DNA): TGCGCCAGCAGCGGTTCTCCGGGACAGCGAAACCTTAATGAAAAACTGTTTTTT. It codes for CASSGSPGQRNLNEKLFF.

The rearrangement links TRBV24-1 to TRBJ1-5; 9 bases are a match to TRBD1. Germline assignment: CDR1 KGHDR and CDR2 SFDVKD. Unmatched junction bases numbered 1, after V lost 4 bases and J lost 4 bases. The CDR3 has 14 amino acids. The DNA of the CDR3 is TGTGCCACCAGTGAGGACAGGGGAAATCAGCCCCAGCATTTT. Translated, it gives CATSEDRGNQPQHF.

This CDR3 reads CASSFRTGGEQYF. Written as DNA, the CDR3 is TGCGCCAGCAGCTTCAGGACAGGGGGCGAGCAGTACTTC. The chain links TRBV5-1 to TRBJ2-7, with TRBD1 matching over 10 bases. The CDR3 is 13 amino acids. Germline CDR1 is SGHRS and CDR2 is YFSETQ. V was pared by 2 bases and J by 6 bases, with 2 bases of the junction left unmatched.

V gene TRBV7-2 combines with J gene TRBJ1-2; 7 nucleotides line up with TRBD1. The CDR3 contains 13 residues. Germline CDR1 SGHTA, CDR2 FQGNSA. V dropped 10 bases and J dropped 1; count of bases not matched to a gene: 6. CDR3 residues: CATSGQLNYGYTF. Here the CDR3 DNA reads TGTGCCACCTCGGGACAGCTTAACTATGGCTACACCTTC.

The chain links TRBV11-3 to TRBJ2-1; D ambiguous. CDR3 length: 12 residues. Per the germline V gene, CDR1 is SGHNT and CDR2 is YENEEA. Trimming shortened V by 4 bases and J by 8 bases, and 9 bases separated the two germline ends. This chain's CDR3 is CASSSLEDEQFF. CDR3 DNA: TGTGCCAGCAGCTCCCTTGAGGATGAGCAGTTCTTC.

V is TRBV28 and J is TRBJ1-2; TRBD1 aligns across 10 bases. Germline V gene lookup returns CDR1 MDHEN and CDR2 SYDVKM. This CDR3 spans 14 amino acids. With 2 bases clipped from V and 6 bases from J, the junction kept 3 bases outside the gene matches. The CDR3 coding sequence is TGTGCCAGCAGTTTAGGGACAGGGGTTAATGGCTACACCTTC. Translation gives CASSLGTGVNGYTF.

This CDR3 reads CASSRTGKGQYF. DNA for the CDR3: TGTGCCAGCAGTCGGACAGGGAAGGGGCAGTACTTC. V and J are TRBV27 and TRBJ2-7; 8 nucleotides agree with TRBD1. The V and J ends lost 5 bases and 9 bases, in that order; junction bases with no gene match: 6. CDR1 and CDR2 from the germline V gene are MNHEY and SMNVEV (reference sequence). This CDR3 is built from 12 residues.

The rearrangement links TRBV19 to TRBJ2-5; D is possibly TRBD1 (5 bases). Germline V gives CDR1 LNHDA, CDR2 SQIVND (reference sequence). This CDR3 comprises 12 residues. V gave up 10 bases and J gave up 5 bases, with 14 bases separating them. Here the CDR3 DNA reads TGTGCCACAGGACACGAAGAGGAGACCCAGTACTTC. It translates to CATGHEEETQYF.

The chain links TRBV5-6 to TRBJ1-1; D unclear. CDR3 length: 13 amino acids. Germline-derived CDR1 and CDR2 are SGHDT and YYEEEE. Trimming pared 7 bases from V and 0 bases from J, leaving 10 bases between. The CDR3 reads CASRGSLNTEAFF. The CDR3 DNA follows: TGTGCCAGCCGCGGCAGCTTGAACACTGAAGCTTTCTTT. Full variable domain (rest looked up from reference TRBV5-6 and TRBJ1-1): DAGVTQSPTHLIKTRGQQVTLRCSPKSGHDTVSWYQQALGQGPQFIFQYYEEEERQRGNFPDRFSGHQFPNYSSELNVNALLLGDSALYLCASRGSLNTEAFFGQGTRLTVV.

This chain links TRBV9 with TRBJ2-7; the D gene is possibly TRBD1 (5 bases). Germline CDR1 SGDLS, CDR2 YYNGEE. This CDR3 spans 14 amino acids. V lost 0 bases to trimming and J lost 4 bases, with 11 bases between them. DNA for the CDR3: TGTGCCAGCAGCGTAGGGCAGGGTGAATACGAGCAGTACTTC. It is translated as CASSVGQGEYEQYF.

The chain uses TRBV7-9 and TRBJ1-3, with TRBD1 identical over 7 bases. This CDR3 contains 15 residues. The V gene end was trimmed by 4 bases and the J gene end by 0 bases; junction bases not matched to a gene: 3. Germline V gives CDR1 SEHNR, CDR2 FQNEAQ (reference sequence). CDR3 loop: CASSSGQDSGNTIYF. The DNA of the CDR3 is TGTGCCAGCAGCTCCGGACAGGACTCTGGAAACACCATATATTTT.

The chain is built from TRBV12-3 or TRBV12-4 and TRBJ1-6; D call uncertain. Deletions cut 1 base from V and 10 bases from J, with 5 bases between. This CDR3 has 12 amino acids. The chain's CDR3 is CASSLVGSPLHF. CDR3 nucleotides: TGTGCCAGCAGTTTAGTTGGCTCACCCCTCCACTTT.

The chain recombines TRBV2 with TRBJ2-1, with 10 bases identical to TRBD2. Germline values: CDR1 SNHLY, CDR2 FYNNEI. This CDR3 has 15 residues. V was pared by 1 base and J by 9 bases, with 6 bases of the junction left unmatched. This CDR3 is CASSEEAGGRSEQFF. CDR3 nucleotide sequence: TGTGCCAGCAGTGAAGAAGCGGGGGGGCGGAGTGAGCAGTTCTTC.